This is a list of T cell receptor beta chains from one sample in a study of long-term antiretroviral therapy in people with HIV. The repertoire was sequenced with immunoSEQ multiplex PCR; TCRdb's copy has only in-frame clones and lacks some. The data hold about 22,000 clones, with approximately 86% observed a single time. The starting material was unsorted PBMCs, obtained about 4 years after starting antiretroviral therapy. These TCRs come from a young man with HIV. The CDR3 runs from the conserved cysteine through the conserved F or W. Size values are once, few and many counts, or a class for expanded clones, and some rows have none.

cdr3_aa j_call clone_size v_call
CASAITGESGAIYF TRBJ1-3 few TRBV27
CASSGGTIIYEQYF TRBJ2-7 NA TRBV28
CASSGGTGGPYNEQFF TRBJ2-1 NA TRBV5-1
CASSESTGDQPQHF TRBJ1-5 few TRBV2
CASSQKRTDTQYF TRBJ2-3 NA TRBV5-1
CASSLGGATNEKLFF TRBJ1-4 NA TRBV5-8
CASSLTNTEAFF TRBJ1-1 NA TRBV7-8
CATSRTGLGRNQPQHF TRBJ1-5 once TRBV15
CASSQTASSYNSPLHF TRBJ1-6 NA TRBV4-1
CASSITGPTSGFTDTQYF TRBJ2-3 NA TRBV19
CASTPDWTNQPQHF TRBJ1-5 NA TRBV19
CSVVGISTFTDTQYF TRBJ2-3 NA TRBV29-1
CASSQLRRQIKQYF TRBJ2-7 NA TRBV6-5
CSVDRGANEKLFF TRBJ1-4 NA TRBV29-1
CASKGLGVYEQYF TRBJ2-7 NA TRBV2
CASSDPWNQGTQYF TRBJ2-5 NA TRBV10-2
CASSLGDQPQHF TRBJ1-5 NA TRBV7-8
CASSADGDSYGYTF TRBJ1-2 NA TRBV5-4
CATSQVGPDTQYF TRBJ2-3 NA TRBV27
CASSFAGTGTVAFF TRBJ1-1 NA TRBV27
CAISPGTSNTEAFF TRBJ1-1 NA TRBV10-3
CASSPTRVSETQYF TRBJ2-5 NA TRBV27
CASVPGQGRETQYF TRBJ2-5 NA TRBV7-9
CASSLAVTGGFQETQYF TRBJ2-5 NA TRBV5-1
CASSPPVQETQYF TRBJ2-5 once TRBV18
CASSVRQGLYNEQFF TRBJ2-1 few TRBV10-2
CAVYRDRHPETQYF TRBJ2-5 few TRBV10-3
CASRTSGQYTEAFF TRBJ1-1 once TRBV6-1
CASTRGGTGPGNTIYF TRBJ1-3 NA TRBV23-1
CASSPGGGFNSPLHF TRBJ1-6 NA TRBV5-4
CASSRDGHTEAFF TRBJ1-1 NA TRBV18
CASSPWGANDNEQFF TRBJ2-1 NA TRBV4-1
CASSDGPANTEAFF TRBJ1-1 NA TRBV6-1
CASSIYRNQETQYF TRBJ2-5 NA TRBV7-9
CASRQGWAGVREKLFF TRBJ1-4 NA TRBV6-6
CASSLDYQPQHF TRBJ1-5 NA TRBV7-2
CASSLVGWGRPNEKLFF TRBJ1-4 NA TRBV7-8
CASGRASYEQYF TRBJ2-7 NA TRBV6-1
CASFRDRGPINYGYTF TRBJ1-2 NA TRBV19
CASSLRGPPNSPLHF TRBJ1-6 few TRBV5-6
CASSSEGPGGPQHF TRBJ1-5 NA TRBV5-4
CASSSQGLGNTEAFF TRBJ1-1 NA TRBV5-1
CASGLGILRNTIYF TRBJ1-3 NA TRBV6-1
CASSEKGGGDTEAFF TRBJ1-1 NA TRBV6-1
CASSLGGNEQFF TRBJ2-1 NA TRBV27
CASSTPGPSTDTQYF TRBJ2-3 NA TRBV7-8
CASRYPDGQGAREQYF TRBJ2-7 NA TRBV5-1
CASSFGGNTEAFF TRBJ1-1 few TRBV11-2
CASSLMGGETQYF TRBJ2-5 NA TRBV5-1
CASSLTGVGSTDTQYF TRBJ2-3 NA TRBV7-3
CASNGGGIGTDTGELFF TRBJ2-2 NA TRBV10-1
CASSWTEGPQHF TRBJ1-5 NA TRBV19
CASSQGPQGMSNTGELFF TRBJ2-2 NA TRBV4-1
CASSRALDTGELFF TRBJ2-2 NA TRBV6-5
CASSAGTVNTEAFF TRBJ1-1 NA TRBV5-1
CSALRGGGQSNTGELFF TRBJ2-2 NA TRBV29-1
CASSLQGPKAGYGYTF TRBJ1-2 NA TRBV7-2
CSVGTSTDTDTQYF TRBJ2-3 once TRBV29-1
CASSFGDRGATNEKLFF TRBJ1-4 once TRBV19